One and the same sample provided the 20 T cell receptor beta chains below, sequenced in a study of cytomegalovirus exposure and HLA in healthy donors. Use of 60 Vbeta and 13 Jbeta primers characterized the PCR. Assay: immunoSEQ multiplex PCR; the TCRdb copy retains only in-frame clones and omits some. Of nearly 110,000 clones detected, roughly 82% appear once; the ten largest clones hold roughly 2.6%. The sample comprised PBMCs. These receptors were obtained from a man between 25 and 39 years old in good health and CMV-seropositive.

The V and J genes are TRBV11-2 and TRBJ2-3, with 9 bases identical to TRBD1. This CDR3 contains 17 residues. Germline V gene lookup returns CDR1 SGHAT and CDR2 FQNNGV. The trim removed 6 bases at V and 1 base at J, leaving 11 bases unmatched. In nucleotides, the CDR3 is TGTGCCAGCAGTTCCCATCAAAACAGGGGGCGCACAGATACGCAGTATTTT. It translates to CASSSHQNRGRTDTQYF.

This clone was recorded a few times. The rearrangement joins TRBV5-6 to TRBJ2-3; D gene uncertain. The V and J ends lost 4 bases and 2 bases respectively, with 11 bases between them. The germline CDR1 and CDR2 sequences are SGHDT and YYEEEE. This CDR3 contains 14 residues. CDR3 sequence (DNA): TGTGCCAGCAGCGCTGGTCGCGCCACAGATACGCAGTATTTT. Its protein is CASSAGRATDTQYF.

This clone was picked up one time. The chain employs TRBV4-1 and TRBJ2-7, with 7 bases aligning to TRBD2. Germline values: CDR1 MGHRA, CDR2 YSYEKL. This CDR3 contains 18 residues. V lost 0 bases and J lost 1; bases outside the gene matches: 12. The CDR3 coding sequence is TGCGCCAGCAGCCAAGATCCATTCGGGGGGAGTATGTCCTACGAGCAGTACTTC. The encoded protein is CASSQDPFGGSMSYEQYF.

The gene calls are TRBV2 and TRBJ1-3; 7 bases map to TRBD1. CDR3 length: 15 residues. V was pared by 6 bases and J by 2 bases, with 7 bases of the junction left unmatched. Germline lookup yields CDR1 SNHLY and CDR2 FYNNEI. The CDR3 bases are TGTGCCAGCAGGCCGAGGAGGGGGCCTGGAAACACCATATATTTT. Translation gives CASRPRRGPGNTIYF.

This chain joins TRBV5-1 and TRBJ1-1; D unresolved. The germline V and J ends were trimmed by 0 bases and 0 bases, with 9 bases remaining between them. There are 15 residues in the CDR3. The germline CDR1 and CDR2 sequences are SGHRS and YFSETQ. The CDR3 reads CASSLDGGVNTEAFF. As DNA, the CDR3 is TGCGCCAGCAGCTTGGACGGTGGTGTGAACACTGAAGCTTTCTTT.

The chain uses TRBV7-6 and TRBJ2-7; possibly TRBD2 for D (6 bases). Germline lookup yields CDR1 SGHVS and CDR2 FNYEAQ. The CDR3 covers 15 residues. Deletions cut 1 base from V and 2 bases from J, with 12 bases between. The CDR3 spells CASSLGDWGAYEQYF. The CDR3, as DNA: TGTGCCAGCAGCTTAGGGGACTGGGGGGCCTACGAGCAGTACTTC.

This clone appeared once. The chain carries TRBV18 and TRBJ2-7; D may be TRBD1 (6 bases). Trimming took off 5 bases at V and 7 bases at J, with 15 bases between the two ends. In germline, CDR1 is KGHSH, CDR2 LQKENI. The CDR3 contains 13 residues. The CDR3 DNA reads TGTGCCAGCTCATATCCGGACAGACCTGAGCAGTACTTC. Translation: CASSYPDRPEQYF.

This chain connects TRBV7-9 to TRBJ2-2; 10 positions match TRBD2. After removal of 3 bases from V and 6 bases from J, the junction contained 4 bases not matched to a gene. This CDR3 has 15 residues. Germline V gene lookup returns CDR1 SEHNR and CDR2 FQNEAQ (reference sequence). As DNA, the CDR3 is TGTGCCAGCAGCTTTCGCCTAGCGGGGGCCGGGGAGCTGTTTTTT. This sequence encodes CASSFRLAGAGELFF.

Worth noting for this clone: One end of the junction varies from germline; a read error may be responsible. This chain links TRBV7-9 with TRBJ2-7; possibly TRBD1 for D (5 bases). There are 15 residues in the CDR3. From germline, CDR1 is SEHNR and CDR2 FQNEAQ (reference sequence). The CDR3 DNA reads TGTTCCAGCAGCGCAGCCTGGACACCTAACTACGAGCAGTACTTC. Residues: CSSSAAWTPNYEQYF.

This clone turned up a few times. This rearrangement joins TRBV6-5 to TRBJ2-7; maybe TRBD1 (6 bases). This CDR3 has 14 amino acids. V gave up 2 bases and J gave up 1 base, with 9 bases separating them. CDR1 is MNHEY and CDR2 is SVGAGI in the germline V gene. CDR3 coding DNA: TGTGCCAGCAGTTACAGGGACATATCCTACGAGCAGTACTTC. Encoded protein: CASSYRDISYEQYF.

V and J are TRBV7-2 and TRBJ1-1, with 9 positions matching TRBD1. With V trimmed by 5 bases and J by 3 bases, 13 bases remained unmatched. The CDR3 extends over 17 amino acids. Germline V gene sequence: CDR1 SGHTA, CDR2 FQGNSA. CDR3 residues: CASSRTSGTGIDTEAFF. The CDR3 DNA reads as TGTGCCAGCAGCCGAACCTCCGGGACAGGGATCGACACTGAAGCTTTCTTT.

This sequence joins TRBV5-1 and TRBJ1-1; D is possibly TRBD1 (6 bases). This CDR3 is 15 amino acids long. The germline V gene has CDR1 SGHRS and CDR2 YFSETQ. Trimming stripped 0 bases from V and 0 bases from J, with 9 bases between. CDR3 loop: CASSLADSLNTEAFF. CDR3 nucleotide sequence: TGCGCCAGCAGCTTGGCGGACAGTTTGAACACTGAAGCTTTCTTT.

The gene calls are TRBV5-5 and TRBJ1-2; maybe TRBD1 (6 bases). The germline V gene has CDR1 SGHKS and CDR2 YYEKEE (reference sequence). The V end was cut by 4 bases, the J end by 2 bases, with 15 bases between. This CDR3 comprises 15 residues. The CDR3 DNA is TGTGCCAGCAGCATACAGGGAGGGGGAAACTATGGCTACACCTTC. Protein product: CASSIQGGGNYGYTF.

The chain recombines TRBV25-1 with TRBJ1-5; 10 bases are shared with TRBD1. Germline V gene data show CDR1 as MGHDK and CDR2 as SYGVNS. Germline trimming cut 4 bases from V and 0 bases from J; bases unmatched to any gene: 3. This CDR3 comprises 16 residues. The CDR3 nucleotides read TGTGCCAGCAGTGGGGACAGGGGAAATAGCAATCAGCCCCAGCATTTT. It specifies CASSGDRGNSNQPQHF. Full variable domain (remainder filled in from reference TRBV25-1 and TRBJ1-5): EADIYQTPRYLVIGTGKKITLECSQTMGHDKMYWYQQDPGMELHLIHYSYGVNSTEKGDLSSESTVSRIRTEHFPLTLESARPSHTSQYLCASSGDRGNSNQPQHFGDGTRLSIL.

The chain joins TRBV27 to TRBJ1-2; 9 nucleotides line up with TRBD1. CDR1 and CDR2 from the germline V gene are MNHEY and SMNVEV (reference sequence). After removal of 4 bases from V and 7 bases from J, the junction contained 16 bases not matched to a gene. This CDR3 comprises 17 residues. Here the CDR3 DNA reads TGTGCCAGCAGTTCCCATCCCTCCGGGACAGGGATATCTGGCTACACCTTC. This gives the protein CASSSHPSGTGISGYTF.

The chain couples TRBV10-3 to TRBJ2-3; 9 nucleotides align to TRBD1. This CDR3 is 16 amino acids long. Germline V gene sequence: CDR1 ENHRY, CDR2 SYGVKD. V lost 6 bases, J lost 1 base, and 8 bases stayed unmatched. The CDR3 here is CAISAGTGSGTDTQYF. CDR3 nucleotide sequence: TGTGCCATCAGCGCCGGGACAGGGTCTGGCACAGATACGCAGTATTTT.

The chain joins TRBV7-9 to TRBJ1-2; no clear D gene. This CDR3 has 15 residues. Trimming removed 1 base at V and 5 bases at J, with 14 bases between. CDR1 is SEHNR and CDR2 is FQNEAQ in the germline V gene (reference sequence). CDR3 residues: CASSLDLPASYGYTF. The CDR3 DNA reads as TGTGCCAGCAGCTTAGACCTACCGGCTAGTTATGGCTACACCTTC.

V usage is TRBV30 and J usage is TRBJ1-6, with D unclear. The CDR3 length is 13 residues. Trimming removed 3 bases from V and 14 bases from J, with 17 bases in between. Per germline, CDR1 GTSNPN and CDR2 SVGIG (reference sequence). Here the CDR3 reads CAWSDPGTLALHF. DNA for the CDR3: TGTGCCTGGAGCGACCCAGGAACGTTAGCCCTCCACTTT.

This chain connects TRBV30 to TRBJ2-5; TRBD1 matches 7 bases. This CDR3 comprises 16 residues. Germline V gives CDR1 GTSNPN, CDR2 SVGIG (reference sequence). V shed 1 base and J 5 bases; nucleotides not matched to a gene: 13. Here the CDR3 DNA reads TGTGCCTGGAGTGGGGGAGAAACAGGGGCACGGGAGACCCAGTACTTC. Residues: CAWSGGETGARETQYF. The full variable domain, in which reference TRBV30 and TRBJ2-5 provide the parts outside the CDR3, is SQTIHQWPATLVQPVGSPLSLECTVEGTSNPNLYWYRQAAGRGLQLLFYSVGIGQISSEVPQNLSASRPQDRQFILSSKKLLLSDSGFYLCAWSGGETGARETQYFGPGTRLLVL.

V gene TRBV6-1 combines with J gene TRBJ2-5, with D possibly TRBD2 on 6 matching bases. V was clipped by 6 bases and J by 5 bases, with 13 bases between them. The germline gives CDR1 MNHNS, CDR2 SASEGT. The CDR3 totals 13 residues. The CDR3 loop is CASSQNGGETQYF. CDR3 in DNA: TGTGCCAGCAGCCAGAACGGGGGTGAGACCCAGTACTTC.